This entry lists 18 T cell receptor beta chains sequenced from one sample in a study of OX40 agonist ivuxolimab in advanced cancers. TCRdb's copy holds only in-frame clones and misses some; the assay was immunoSEQ multiplex PCR. The repertoire holds 55,000 to 75,000 clones, 65% to 85% seen once, with roughly 8% in the top ten. The sequences come from CD4+ or CD8+ T cells sorted from blood, collected in a trial of the OX40 agonist ivuxolimab. All receptors derive from an adult with an advanced solid tumor such as melanoma, head and neck, liver or kidney cancer.

The chain joins TRBV9 to TRBJ2-2; 8 bases are shared with TRBD2. Looked up from germline, CDR1 is SGDLS and CDR2 is YYNGEE. The CDR3 is 16 amino acids. Germline trimming cut 4 bases from V and 0 bases from J; bases unmatched to any gene: 5. The CDR3 protein is CASSPRTSPNTGELFF. As DNA, the CDR3 is TGTGCCAGCAGCCCTCGGACTAGCCCGAACACCGGGGAGCTGTTTTTT. Full variable domain (missing parts from reference TRBV9 and TRBJ2-2): DSGVTQTPKHLITATGQRVTLRCSPRSGDLSVYWYQQSLDQGLQFLIQYYNGEERAKGNILERFSAQQFPDLHSELNLSSLELGDSALYFCASSPRTSPNTGELFFGEGSRLTVL.

This rearrangement joins TRBV6-1 to TRBJ1-5, with D maybe TRBD1 (5 bases). The V end lost 8 bases, the J end lost 3 bases, and 17 bases lay between the germline ends. Germline-derived CDR1 and CDR2 are MNHNS and SASEGT. CDR3 length: 15 residues. The CDR3, as DNA: TGTGCCAGCGACCAGGGTGAGGCCCCCAATCAGCCCCAGCATTTT. Amino acids: CASDQGEAPNQPQHF.

In this sample, this clone turned up a few times. The chain recombines TRBV7-2 with TRBJ2-4; unclear D gene. The ends were cut back, 5 bases at V and 5 bases at J, with 13 bases in the middle. Germline V gene lookup returns CDR1 SGHTA and CDR2 FQGNSA. This CDR3 has 14 residues. The CDR3 DNA is TGTGCCAGCAGCACGGGTCAGGCCCAAAACATTCAGTACTTC. Translation gives CASSTGQAQNIQYF.

This clone is medium-sized (0.01 to 0.1%) in the sample. Other DNA sequences within the sample encode an identical CDR3. The chain links TRBV7-9 to TRBJ1-3; the match to TRBD1 covers 10 bases. The CDR3 consists of 17 residues. V lost 1 base and J lost 2; bases outside the gene matches: 5. Germline V gene data show CDR1 as SEHNR and CDR2 as FQNEAQ (reference sequence). The CDR3 DNA is TGTGCCAGCAGCTTAGGGACCGGGACAGGGGCTGGAAACACCATATATTTT. This translates into CASSLGTGTGAGNTIYF.

The chain uses TRBV21-1 and TRBJ1-4. TRBV21-1 corresponds to a pseudogene. The CDR3 spans 14 residues. The CDR3: CASSNFKGGEKLFF. CDR3 coding DNA: TGTGCCAGCAGCAATTTCAAGGGTGGTGAAAAACTGTTTTTT.

The chain links TRBV6-5 to TRBJ1-3, with unresolved D. This CDR3 has 14 residues. The germline gives CDR1 MNHEY, CDR2 SVGAGI. The ends were cut back, 0 bases at V and 4 bases at J, with 7 bases in the middle. The CDR3: CASSYSVVGNTIYF. CDR3 DNA sequence: TGTGCCAGCAGTTACTCTGTCGTCGGAAACACCATATATTTT.

The gene calls are TRBV9 and TRBJ2-1, with 8 bases lining up with TRBD1. V lost 4 bases to trimming and J lost 5 bases; unmatched junction nucleotides: 5. This CDR3 contains 14 residues. CDR1 is SGDLS, CDR2 YYNGEE, per germline. CDR3 loop: CASSKNRGNNEQFF. CDR3 nucleotides: TGTGCCAGCAGCAAAAACAGGGGGAACAATGAGCAGTTCTTC.

The chain carries TRBV29-1 and TRBJ2-3; the D call may be TRBD1 or TRBD2 (5 bases each). Germline V lookup: CDR1 SQVTM, CDR2 ANQGSEA. The CDR3 length is 14 residues. The germline V and J ends were trimmed by 7 bases and 2 bases, with 16 bases remaining between them. CDR3 sequence: CSAQTEGITDTQYF. The CDR3 region has the DNA TGCAGCGCTCAGACAGAGGGGATCACAGATACGCAGTATTTT.

The chain links TRBV18 to TRBJ2-5; 7 bases fit TRBD1. The CDR3 has 14 amino acids. Germline V gene lookup returns CDR1 KGHSH and CDR2 LQKENI. The V gene end was trimmed by 3 bases and the J gene end by 5 bases; junction bases not matched to a gene: 6. The CDR3, as DNA: TGTGCCAGCTCACCCCAAGGGGGCGGGGAGACCCAGTACTTC. The encoded protein is CASSPQGGGETQYF.

The V call is TRBV19, the J call TRBJ2-1; D might be TRBD1 (6 bases). Germline CDR1 reads LNHDA; CDR2 reads SQIVND (reference sequence). The V end was cut by 7 bases, the J end by 7 bases, with 17 bases between. The CDR3 spans 14 residues. The CDR3 bases are TGTGCCAGTACCCGGGACACCCCTGGGAATGAGCAGTTCTTC. This codes for CASTRDTPGNEQFF.

The gene calls are TRBV9 and TRBJ2-5, with 8 bases that match TRBD1. The J call is in doubt because the DNA end fits TRBJ2-7 better. The CDR3 consists of 14 residues. Germline assignment: CDR1 SGDLS and CDR2 YYNGEE. CDR3: CASSGGTGLHEQYF. The CDR3, as DNA: TGTGCCAGCAGCGGAGGGACAGGCTTACACGAGCAGTACTTC.

The chain has TRBV7-3 and TRBJ2-6; D is unresolved. Trimming pared 3 bases from V and 0 bases from J, leaving 9 bases between. CDR1 and CDR2 from the germline V gene are SGHTA and FQGTGA. This CDR3 comprises 16 residues. CDR3 amino acids: CASSLHTTSGANVLTF. The CDR3 region has the DNA TGTGCCAGCAGCTTGCATACCACCTCTGGGGCCAACGTCCTGACTTTC.

This chain links TRBV27 with TRBJ2-1, with D possibly matching TRBD2 (5 bases). The CDR3 has 18 amino acids. Germline V gene lookup returns CDR1 MNHEY and CDR2 SMNVEV (reference sequence). The ends were cut back, 2 bases at V and 0 bases at J, with 17 bases in the middle. CDR3 coding DNA: TGTGCCAGCAGTTTAGTATACGGGGAATTAGGCTCCTACAATGAGCAGTTCTTC. Encoded protein: CASSLVYGELGSYNEQFF.

This chain links TRBV7-2 with TRBJ2-1, with TRBD1 identical over 9 bases. The CDR3 is 19 amino acids. Germline V lookup: CDR1 SGHTA, CDR2 FQGNSA. V trimming: 3 bases; J trimming: 6 bases; junction bases outside the gene matches: 18. This CDR3 reads CASSLYHGTGRERANEQFF. CDR3 nucleotides: TGTGCCAGCAGCTTGTACCACGGGACAGGGCGCGAGAGGGCCAATGAGCAGTTCTTC.

For this clone: An end of the junction does not agree with germline; a read error may underlie this. V and J are TRBV20-1 and TRBJ2-4; a weak D match, TRBD1 (5 bases). The CDR3 loop spans 10 amino acids. From germline, CDR1 is DFQATT and CDR2 SNEGSKA (reference sequence). The CDR3 here is CSARGQRPDF. The CDR3 DNA follows: TGCAGTGCTAGAGGACAGAGGCCGGACTTC.

This chain connects TRBV5-4 to TRBJ2-5; 9 nucleotides align to TRBD2. Per the germline V gene, CDR1 is SGHNT and CDR2 is YYREEE (reference sequence). V dropped 4 bases and J dropped 3; count of bases not matched to a gene: 7. CDR3 length equals 15 residues. For the CDR3, the DNA is TGTGCCAGCAGCCCTACTAGCGGGCCTAAAGAGACCCAGTACTTC. Translation: CASSPTSGPKETQYF.

This chain connects TRBV6-4 to TRBJ1-1; 8 bases are shared with TRBD1. The CDR3 consists of 16 residues. Looked up from germline, CDR1 is MRHNA and CDR2 is SNTAGT. Trimming took 6 bases from V and 3 from J; bases not matched to a gene: 12. Here the CDR3 DNA reads TGTGCCAGCAGCGGAAACAGGGGGGGCATGGACACTGAAGCTTTCTTT. This codes for CASSGNRGGMDTEAFF.

This clone was seen a handful of times. The V call is TRBV13, the J call TRBJ2-2; 11 bases are a match to TRBD2. V trimming: 5 bases; J trimming: 3 bases; junction bases outside the gene matches: 8. The CDR3 extends over 17 amino acids. Germline loops: CDR1 PRHDT, CDR2 FYEKMQ (reference sequence). The CDR3 DNA is TGTGCCAGCAGCCCCCGTCGGACTAGCGGGTACACCGGGGAGCTGTTTTTT. This translates into CASSPRRTSGYTGELFF.